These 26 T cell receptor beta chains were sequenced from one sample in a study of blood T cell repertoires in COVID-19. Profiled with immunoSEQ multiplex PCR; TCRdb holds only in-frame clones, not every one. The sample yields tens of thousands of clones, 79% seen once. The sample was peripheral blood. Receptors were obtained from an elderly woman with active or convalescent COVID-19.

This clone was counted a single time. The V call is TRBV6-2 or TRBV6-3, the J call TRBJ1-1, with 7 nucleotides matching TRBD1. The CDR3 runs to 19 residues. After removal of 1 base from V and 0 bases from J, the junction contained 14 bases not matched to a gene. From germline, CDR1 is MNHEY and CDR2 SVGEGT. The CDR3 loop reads CASSYWGQTQRYMNTEAFF. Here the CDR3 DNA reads TGTGCCAGCAGTTACTGGGGACAGACCCAGAGGTACATGAACACTGAAGCTTTCTTT.

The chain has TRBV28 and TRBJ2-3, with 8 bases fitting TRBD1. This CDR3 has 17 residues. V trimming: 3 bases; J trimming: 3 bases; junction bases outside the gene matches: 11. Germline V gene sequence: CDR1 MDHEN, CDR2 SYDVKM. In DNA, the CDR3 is TGTGCCAGCAGTTTCATCCAGGGGGCGGGCCCTACAGATACGCAGTATTTT. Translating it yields CASSFIQGAGPTDTQYF. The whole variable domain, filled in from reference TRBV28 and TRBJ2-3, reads DVKVTQSSRYLVKRTGEKVFLECVQDMDHENMFWYRQDPGLGLRLIYFSYDVKMKEKGDIPEGYSVSREKKERFSLILESASTNQTSMYLCASSFIQGAGPTDTQYFGPGTRLTVL.

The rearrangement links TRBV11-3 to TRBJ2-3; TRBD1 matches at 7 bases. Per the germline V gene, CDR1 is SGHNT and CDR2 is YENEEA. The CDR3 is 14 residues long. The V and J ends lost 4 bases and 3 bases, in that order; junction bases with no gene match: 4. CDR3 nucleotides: TGTGCCAGCAGCTCCCACAGGGGAACAGATACGCAGTATTTT. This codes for CASSSHRGTDTQYF.

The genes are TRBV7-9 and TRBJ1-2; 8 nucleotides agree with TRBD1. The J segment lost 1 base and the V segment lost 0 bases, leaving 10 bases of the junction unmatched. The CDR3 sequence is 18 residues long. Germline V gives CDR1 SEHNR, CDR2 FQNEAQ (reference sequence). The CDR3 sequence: CASSLAETGTGINYGYTF. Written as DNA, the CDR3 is TGTGCCAGCAGCTTAGCAGAGACCGGGACAGGAATTAACTATGGCTACACCTTC.

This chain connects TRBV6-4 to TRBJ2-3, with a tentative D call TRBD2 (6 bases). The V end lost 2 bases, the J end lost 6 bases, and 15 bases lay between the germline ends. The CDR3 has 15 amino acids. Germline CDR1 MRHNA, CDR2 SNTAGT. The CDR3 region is CASSDIAGPRDTQYF. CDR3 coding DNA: TGTGCCAGCAGTGACATTGCGGGACCCCGGGATACGCAGTATTTT.

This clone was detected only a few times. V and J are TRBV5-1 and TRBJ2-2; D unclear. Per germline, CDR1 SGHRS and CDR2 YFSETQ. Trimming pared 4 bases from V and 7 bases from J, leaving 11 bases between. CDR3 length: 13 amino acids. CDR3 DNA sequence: TGCGCCAGCAGCCAAACCTCGGGCGGGGAGCTGTTTTTT. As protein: CASSQTSGGELFF.

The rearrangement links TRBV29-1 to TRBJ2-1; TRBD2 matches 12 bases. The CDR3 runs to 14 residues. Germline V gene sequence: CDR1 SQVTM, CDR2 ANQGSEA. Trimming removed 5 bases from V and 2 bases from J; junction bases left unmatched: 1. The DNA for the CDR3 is TGCAGCGTTAGGACTAGCGGGGCCTACAATGAGCAGTTCTTC. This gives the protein CSVRTSGAYNEQFF.

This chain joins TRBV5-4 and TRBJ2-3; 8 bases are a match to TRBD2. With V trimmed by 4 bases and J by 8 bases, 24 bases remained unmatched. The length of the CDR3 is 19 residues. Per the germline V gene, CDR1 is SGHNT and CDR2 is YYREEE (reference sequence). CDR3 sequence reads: CASSRRGGGTLGGSGTQYF. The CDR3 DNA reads TGTGCCAGCAGCCGCCGGGGGGGCGGTACGTTGGGAGGTTCGGGTACGCAGTATTTT.

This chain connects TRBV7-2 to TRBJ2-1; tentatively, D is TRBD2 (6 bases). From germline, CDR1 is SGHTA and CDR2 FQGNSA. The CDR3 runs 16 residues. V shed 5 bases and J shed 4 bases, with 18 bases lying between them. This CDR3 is CASSTTSMGIYNEQFF. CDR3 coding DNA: TGTGCCAGCAGCACGACTAGTATGGGGATATACAATGAGCAGTTCTTC.

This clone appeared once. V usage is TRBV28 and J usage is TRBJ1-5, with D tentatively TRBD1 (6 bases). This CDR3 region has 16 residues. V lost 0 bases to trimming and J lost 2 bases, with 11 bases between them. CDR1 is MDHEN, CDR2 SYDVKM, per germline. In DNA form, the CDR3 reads TGTGCCAGCAGTTTATGGGGCAGGGGTGGCAATCAGCCCCAGCATTTT. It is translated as CASSLWGRGGNQPQHF.

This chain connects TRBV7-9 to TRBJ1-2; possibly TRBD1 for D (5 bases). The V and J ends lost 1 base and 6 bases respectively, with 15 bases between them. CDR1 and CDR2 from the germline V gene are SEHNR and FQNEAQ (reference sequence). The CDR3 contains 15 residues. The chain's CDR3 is CASSLGRGVEDGYTF. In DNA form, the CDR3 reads TGTGCCAGCAGCTTAGGGCGGGGGGTGGAAGATGGCTACACCTTC.

The CDR3 protein is CATSDSTGHMSKQYF. Written as DNA, the CDR3 is TGTGCCACCAGTGATTCAACGGGACATATGAGCAAGCAGTACTTC. The chain couples TRBV24-1 to TRBJ2-7; TRBD1 might be the D (6 bases). The length of the CDR3 is 15 residues. Germline V CDR1 and CDR2: KGHDR, SFDVKD. V lost 2 bases and J 8 bases, leaving 18 bases between the germline ends.

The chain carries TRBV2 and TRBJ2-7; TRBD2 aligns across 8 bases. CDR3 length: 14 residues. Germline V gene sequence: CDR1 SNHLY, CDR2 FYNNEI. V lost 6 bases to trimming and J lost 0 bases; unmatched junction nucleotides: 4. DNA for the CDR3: TGTGCCAGCAGGCGGACTAGCTACTCCTACGAGCAGTACTTC. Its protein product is CASRRTSYSYEQYF.

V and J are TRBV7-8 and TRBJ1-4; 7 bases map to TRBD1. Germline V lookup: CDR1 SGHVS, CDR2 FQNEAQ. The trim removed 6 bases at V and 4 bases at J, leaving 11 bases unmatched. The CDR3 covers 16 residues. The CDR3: CASRNTGQPNNEKLFF. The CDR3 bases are TGTGCCAGCAGAAATACGGGACAGCCGAATAATGAAAAACTGTTTTTT.

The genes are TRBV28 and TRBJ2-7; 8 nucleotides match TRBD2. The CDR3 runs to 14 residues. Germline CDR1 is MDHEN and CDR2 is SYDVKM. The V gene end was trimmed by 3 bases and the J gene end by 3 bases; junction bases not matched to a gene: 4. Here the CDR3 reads CASSFISGNYEQYF. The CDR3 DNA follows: TGTGCCAGCAGTTTTATTAGCGGGAACTACGAGCAGTACTTC.

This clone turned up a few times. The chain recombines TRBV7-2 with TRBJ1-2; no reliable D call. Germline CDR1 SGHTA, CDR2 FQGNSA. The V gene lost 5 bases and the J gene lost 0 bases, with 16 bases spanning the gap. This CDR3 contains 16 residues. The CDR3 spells CASSPPLSYPNYGYTF. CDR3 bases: TGTGCCAGCAGCCCCCCCCTTTCCTACCCTAACTATGGCTACACCTTC.

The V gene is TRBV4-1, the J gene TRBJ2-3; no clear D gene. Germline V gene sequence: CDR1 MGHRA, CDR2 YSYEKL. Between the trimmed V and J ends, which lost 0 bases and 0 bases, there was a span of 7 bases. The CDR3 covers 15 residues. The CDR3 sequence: CASSQDTASTDTQYF. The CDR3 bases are TGCGCCAGCAGCCAAGATACAGCTAGCACAGATACGCAGTATTTT.

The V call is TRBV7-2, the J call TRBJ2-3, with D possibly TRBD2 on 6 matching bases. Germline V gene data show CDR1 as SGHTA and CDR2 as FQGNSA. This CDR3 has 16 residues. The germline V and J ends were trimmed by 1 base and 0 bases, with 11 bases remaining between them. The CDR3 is CASSLGPGTSTDTQYF. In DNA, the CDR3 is TGTGCCAGCAGCTTAGGACCCGGGACTAGCACAGATACGCAGTATTTT.

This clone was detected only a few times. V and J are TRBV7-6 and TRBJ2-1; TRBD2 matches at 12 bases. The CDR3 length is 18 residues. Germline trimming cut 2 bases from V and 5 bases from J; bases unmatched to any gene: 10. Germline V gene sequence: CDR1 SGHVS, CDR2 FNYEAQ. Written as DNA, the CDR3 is TGTGCCAGCAGCTTAAACCTCCCAAGGACTAGCGGGGACAATGAGCAGTTCTTC. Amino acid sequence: CASSLNLPRTSGDNEQFF.

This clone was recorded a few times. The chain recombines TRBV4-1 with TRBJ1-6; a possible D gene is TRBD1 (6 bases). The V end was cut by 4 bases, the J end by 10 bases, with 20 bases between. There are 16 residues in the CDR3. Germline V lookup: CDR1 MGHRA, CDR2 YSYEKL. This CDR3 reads CASSPYGQLSESPLHF. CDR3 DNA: TGCGCCAGCAGCCCATACGGACAGTTATCTGAATCACCCCTCCACTTT.

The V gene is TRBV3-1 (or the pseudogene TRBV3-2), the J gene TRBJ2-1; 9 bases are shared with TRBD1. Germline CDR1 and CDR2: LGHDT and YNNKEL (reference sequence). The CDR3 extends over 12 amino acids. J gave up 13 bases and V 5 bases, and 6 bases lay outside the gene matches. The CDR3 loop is CASSEPGQGQFF. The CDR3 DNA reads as TGTGCCAGCAGCGAACCGGGACAGGGTCAGTTCTTC.

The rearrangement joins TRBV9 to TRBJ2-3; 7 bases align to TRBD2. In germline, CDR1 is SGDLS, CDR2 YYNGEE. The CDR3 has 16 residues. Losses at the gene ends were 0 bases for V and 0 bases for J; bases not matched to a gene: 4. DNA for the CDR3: TGTGCCAGCAGCGTAGATCTAGCGGCTAGCACAGATACGCAGTATTTT. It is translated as CASSVDLAASTDTQYF.

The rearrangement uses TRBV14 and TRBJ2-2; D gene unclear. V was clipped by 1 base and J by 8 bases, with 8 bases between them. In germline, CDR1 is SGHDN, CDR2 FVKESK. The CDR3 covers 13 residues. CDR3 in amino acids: CASSQVQMGELFF. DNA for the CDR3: TGTGCCAGCAGCCAAGTTCAAATGGGGGAGCTGTTTTTT. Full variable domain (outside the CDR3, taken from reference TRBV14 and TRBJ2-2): EAGVTQFPSHSVIEKGQTVTLRCDPISGHDNLYWYRRVMGKEIKFLLHFVKESKQDESGMPNNRFLAERTGGTYSTLKVQPAELEDSGVYFCASSQVQMGELFFGEGSRLTVL.

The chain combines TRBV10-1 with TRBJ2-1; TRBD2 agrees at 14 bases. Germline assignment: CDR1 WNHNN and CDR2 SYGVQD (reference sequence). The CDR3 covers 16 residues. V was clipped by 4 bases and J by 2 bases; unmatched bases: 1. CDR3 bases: TGCGCCAGCAGTGGGACTAGCGGGGGGCCCTACAATGAGCAGTTCTTC. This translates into CASSGTSGGPYNEQFF.

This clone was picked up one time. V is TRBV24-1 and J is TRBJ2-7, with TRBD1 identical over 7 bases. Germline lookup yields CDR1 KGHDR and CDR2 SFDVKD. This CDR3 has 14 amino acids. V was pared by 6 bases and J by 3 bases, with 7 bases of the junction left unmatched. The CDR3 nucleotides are TGTGCCACCAGTAACGGACAGGCAAGCTACGAGCAGTACTTC. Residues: CATSNGQASYEQYF.

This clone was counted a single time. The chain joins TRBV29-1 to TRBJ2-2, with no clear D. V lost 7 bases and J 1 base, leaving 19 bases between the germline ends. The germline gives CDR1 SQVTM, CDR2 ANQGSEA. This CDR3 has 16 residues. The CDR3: CSASQTQNLNTGELFF. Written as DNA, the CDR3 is TGCAGCGCTTCACAAACCCAAAATTTGAACACCGGGGAGCTGTTTTTT.